These T cell receptor beta chains were read from a single sample in a study of blood T cell repertoires in COVID-19. The data were produced by immunoSEQ multiplex PCR, yet TCRdb's version contains in-frame clones alone and is incomplete. The data hold over 100,000 clones, with 91% observed a single time. The sequenced sample consisted of peripheral blood. The receptors originated from a man younger than 35 with acute or convalescent COVID-19. The conserved cysteine and the conserved F or W are not part of the CDR3 here. Each record gives: V gene, J gene, CDR3 protein.

TRBV5-4	TRBJ1-1	ASSPGPGQKNTEAF
TRBV11-3	TRBJ2-3	ASSPGGSDTQY
TRBV6-6	TRBJ2-1	ASGVQSGPYNEQF
TRBV6-5	TRBJ1-4	ASRRTPVNEKLF
TRBV7-2	TRBJ2-3	ASSLARTDTQY
TRBV9	TRBJ2-3	ASMLGAGVWGTDTQY
TRBV5-4	TRBJ2-3	ASSLAGGGLTDTQY
TRBV19	TRBJ2-7	ASSEVGRRYEQY
TRBV19	TRBJ2-5	ASTPRTSGTETQY
TRBV7-9	TRBJ1-5	ASSLNSNQPQH
TRBV4-1	TRBJ1-5	ASSPRDRGNQPQH
TRBV4-2	TRBJ1-4	ASSRGVSLEKLF
TRBV12-3/TRBV12-4	TRBJ1-2	ASSSRTGSGYT
TRBV4-1	TRBJ2-7	ASSPSETGGPEQY
TRBV30	TRBJ1-1	AWSRVNTEAF
TRBV29-1	TRBJ1-1	SAEQVATEAF
TRBV5-6	TRBJ1-2	ASSSGLEAKANYGYT
TRBV5-1	TRBJ2-1	ASSLRGETYNEQF
TRBV18	TRBJ2-7	ASSPTGTWEQY
TRBV27	TRBJ2-3	ASRWDRVTDTQY
TRBV5-1	TRBJ2-3	ASSLAGEDTQY
TRBV14	TRBJ2-1	ASRPDSYNEQF
TRBV25-1	TRBJ2-1	ASSGTGDLPEGNEQF
TRBV7-8	TRBJ1-1	ASSLVAGKNTEAF
TRBV5-4	TRBJ1-2	ASSSTENGYT
TRBV9	TRBJ2-2	ASSVGTSDTGELF
TRBV3-1/TRBV3-2	TRBJ2-7	ASSQKITGTVI
TRBV7-9	TRBJ2-1	ASPYEGTGGLNEQF
TRBV4-2	TRBJ1-5	ASSQDAGSFRDRVIWPQH
TRBV11-2	TRBJ2-7	ASSLRDSSYEQY
TRBV4-1	TRBJ1-2	ASSQEGYSRGGYYGYT
TRBV14	TRBJ2-1	ASSPWRERELNEQF
TRBV7-9	TRBJ2-1	ASSFRLAGRNEQF
TRBV7-9	TRBJ2-1	ASSLGAGAYNEQF
TRBV30	TRBJ1-2	AWKGQGLEYGYT
TRBV18	TRBJ1-2	ASSRGQGLGGYT
TRBV11-2	TRBJ2-7	ASSSQGQGAYEQY
TRBV5-5	TRBJ1-6	ASSLVSVYNSPLH
TRBV19	TRBJ1-5	ASIQGSLGPQH
TRBV11-2	TRBJ1-2	ASSPSGGAQVGYT
TRBV18	TRBJ1-5	ASSPRRSTGLIRPQH
TRBV7-9	TRBJ2-7	ASSLSVNSYEQY
TRBV9	TRBJ1-1	ASSVEGQGSEAF
TRBV19	TRBJ1-4	ASSARPGQGAEWEKLF
TRBV5-1	TRBJ1-5	ASSLFSGGNQPQH
TRBV18	TRBJ2-7	ASSPNWGQGAGEQY
TRBV15	TRBJ2-5	ATSRERRETQY
TRBV2	TRBJ2-7	ASTGQSSLRGQY
TRBV30	TRBJ1-1	AWSHRGTGNTEAF
TRBV10-1	TRBJ2-1	ASIPGAGRGDEQF
TRBV25-1	TRBJ1-2	ASSDPTGVYGYT
TRBV9	TRBJ2-1	ASSVRNSAGQSSYNEQF
TRBV7-2	TRBJ1-1	ASSKLYGQGNTEAF
TRBV5-1	TRBJ2-1	ASSLQASTVDEQF
TRBV5-1	TRBJ1-2	ASSLSGDYGYT
TRBV10-3	TRBJ1-2	ASRPEGVKYGYT
TRBV11-2	TRBJ1-5	ASSFGAPRGNQPQH
TRBV28	TRBJ1-4	ASSSQGSEKLF
TRBV4-1	TRBJ1-2	ASSQDNGGSYT
TRBV6-5	TRBJ2-3	ASSSTSAEAQY